This T cell receptor beta chain was identified during a study of blood T cell repertoires in COVID-19. In the original analysis: Amplification of reference gene primers provided the estimated nucleated cell counts. Profiled with immunoSEQ multiplex PCR; TCRdb holds only in-frame clones, not every one. V and J calls and clone size are copied from that table; D and trimming were computed from the DNA. The sample has roughly 250,000 clones, around 87% seen once. Per the germline V gene, CDR1 is SGHRS and CDR2 is YFSETQ. This CDR3 region has 14 residues. Trimming cost V 0 bases and J 5 bases, with 11 bases left between them.

The clonotype comes from a woman aged 40 to 49 with acute COVID-19. Specimen: PBMCs or T cells enriched from blood (not recorded which). V gene TRBV5-1 combines with J gene TRBJ2-5; tentatively, D is TRBD2 (7 bases). The CDR3 bases are TGCGCCAGCAGCTTGGACGGGGGGCGTGAGACCCAGTACTTC. This translates into CASSLDGGRETQYF.